This T cell receptor beta chain was sequenced in a study of identifying expanded T cells in peripheral blood. Data came from immunoSEQ multiplex PCR; TCRdb stores just in-frame clones and leaves some out. The table lists about 91,000 clones, approximately 89% of them singletons, with under 4.5% in the top ten. This CDR3 is 13 amino acids long. Germline V gives CDR1 MNHEY, CDR2 SVGAGI. Between the trimmed V and J ends, which lost 11 bases and 3 bases, there was a span of 15 bases. The receptor's source is a person between 18 and 69 years old in good health. Material for sequencing was blood. The J gene is TRBJ2-3, the V gene TRBV6-5; D gene unclear. The CDR3 reads CASTETATDTQYF. As DNA, the CDR3 is TGTGCCTCCACAGAGACGGCTACAGATACGCAGTATTTT.